The present T cell receptor (beta chain) was sequenced within a study of shared clonotypes between healthy human individuals. General observations from the study: Clonotype sharing across four donors was observed for around 4.5% of naive CD4 clonotypes.

As concerns this clone: As yet, its antigen is unknown.

The data were produced by immunoSEQ multiplex PCR, yet TCRdb's version contains in-frame clones alone and is incomplete. The table shows 150,000 to 200,000 clones, with roughly 91% occurring only once. Sequencing was done on a sample of naive CD4+ T cells sorted from blood. The subset was: CD45RA+ positively selected. The source of this sequence is a woman under 40 in good health.

DNA of the CDR3: TGCGCCAGCAGCTTCGCCGGCCAGGGTTTGTCCGAGCAGTACTTC. It yields the protein CASSFAGQGLSEQYF. The chain uses TRBV5-1 and TRBJ2-7; D is perhaps TRBD1 (5 bases). This CDR3 has 15 amino acids. Germline lookup yields CDR1 SGHRS and CDR2 YFSETQ. Trimming removed 2 bases from V and 6 bases from J, with 18 bases in between. The entire variable domain, with the rest obtained from reference TRBV5-1 and TRBJ2-7, is as follows: KAGVTQTPRYLIKTRGQQVTLSCSPISGHRSVSWYQQTPGQGLQFLFEYFSETQRNKGNFPGRFSGRQFSNSRSEMNVSTLELGDSALYLCASSFAGQGLSEQYFGPGTRLTVT.